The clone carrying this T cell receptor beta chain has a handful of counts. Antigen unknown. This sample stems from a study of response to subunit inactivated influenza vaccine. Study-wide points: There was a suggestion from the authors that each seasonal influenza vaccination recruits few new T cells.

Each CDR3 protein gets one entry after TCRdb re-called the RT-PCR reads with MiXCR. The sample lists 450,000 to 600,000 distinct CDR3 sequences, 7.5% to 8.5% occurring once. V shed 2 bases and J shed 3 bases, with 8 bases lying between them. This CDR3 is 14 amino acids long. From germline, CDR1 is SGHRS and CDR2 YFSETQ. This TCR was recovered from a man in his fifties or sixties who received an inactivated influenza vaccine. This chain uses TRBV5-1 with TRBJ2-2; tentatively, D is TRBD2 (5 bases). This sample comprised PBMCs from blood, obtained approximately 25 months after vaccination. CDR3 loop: CASSFNGDTGELFF. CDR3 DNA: TGCGCCAGCAGCTTTAACGGGGACACCGGGGAGCTGTTTTTT.